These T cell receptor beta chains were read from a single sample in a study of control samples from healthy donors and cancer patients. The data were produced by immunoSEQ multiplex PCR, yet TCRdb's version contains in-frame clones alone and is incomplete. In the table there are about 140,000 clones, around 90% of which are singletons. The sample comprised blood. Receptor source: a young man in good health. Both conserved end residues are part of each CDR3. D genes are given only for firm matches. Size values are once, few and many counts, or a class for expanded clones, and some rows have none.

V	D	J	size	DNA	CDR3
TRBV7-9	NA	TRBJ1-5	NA	TGTGCCAGCACCCTGGGGGGCAATCAGCCCCAGCATTTT	CASTLGGNQPQHF
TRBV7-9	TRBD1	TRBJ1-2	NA	TGTGCCGGCAGCTGGACAGGGGTCGGCTACACCTTC	CAGSWTGVGYTF
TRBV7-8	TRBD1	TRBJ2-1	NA	TGTGCCAGCAGCCGACCCGGTGGACAGGGATATAATGAGCAGTTCTTC	CASSRPGGQGYNEQFF
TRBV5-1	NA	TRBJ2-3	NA	TGCGCCAGCAGCTTGGGCGGCGGGGCGGCAGATACGCAGTATTTT	CASSLGGGAADTQYF
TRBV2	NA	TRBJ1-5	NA	TGTGCCAGCAGTGCCTTCCCGGGGAGCAATCAGCCCCAGCATTTT	CASSAFPGSNQPQHF
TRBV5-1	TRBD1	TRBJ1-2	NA	TGCGCCAGCAGCGGGGCACAGGGGAACTATGGCTACACCTTC	CASSGAQGNYGYTF
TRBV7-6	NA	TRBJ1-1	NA	TGTGCCAGCAGCTTAGTCGCGGCAGGGATCAACACTGAAGCTTTCTTT	CASSLVAAGINTEAFF
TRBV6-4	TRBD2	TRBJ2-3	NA	TGTGCCAGCAGTGCCACTAGCGGGGGGACCACAGATACGCAGTATTTT	CASSATSGGTTDTQYF
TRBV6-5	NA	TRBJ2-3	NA	TGTGCCAGCAGTTACTCGCCTAACCTGGTCGCAGATACGCAGTATTTT	CASSYSPNLVADTQYF
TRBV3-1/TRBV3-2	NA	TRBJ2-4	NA	TGTGCCAGCAGCCATGGTGGGGGAGCCAGGCCCATTCAGTACTTC	CASSHGGGARPIQYF
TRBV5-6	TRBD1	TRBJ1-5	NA	TGTGCCAGCAGCCTATACAGGGGTCAAAGCAATCAGCCCCAGCATTTT	CASSLYRGQSNQPQHF
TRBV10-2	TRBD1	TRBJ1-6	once	TGCGCCAGCAGGGGGACAGGGGATTTAAATTCACCCCTCCACTTT	CASRGTGDLNSPLHF
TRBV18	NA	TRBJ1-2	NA	TGTGCCAGCTCACCCCTACCGGACAGATCGGGCGGTAGCACCTTC	CASSPLPDRSGGSTF
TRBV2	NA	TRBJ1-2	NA	TGTGCCAGCAAGTTAGACTATGGCTACACCTTC	CASKLDYGYTF
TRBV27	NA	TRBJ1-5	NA	TGTGCCAGCAGTTTATCCGGAGGGCGGCTCAATCAGCCCCAGCATTTT	CASSLSGGRLNQPQHF
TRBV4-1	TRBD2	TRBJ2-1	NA	TGCGCCAGCAGCCTAGGACTAGCCGACTCCTACAATGAGCAGTTCTTC	CASSLGLADSYNEQFF
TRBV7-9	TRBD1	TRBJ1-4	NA	TGTGCCAGCAGCCCAACAGGGGTAGGGGAAAAACTGTTTTTT	CASSPTGVGEKLFF
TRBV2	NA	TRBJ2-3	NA	TGTGGTTCTAAAGGTGACGGGGATACGCAGTATTTT	CGSKGDGDTQYF
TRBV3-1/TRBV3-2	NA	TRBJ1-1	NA	TGTGCCAGCAGCCAAGATAGGACTGAAGCTTTCTTT	CASSQDRTEAFF
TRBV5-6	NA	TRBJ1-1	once	TGTGCCAGCAGCTTGGGTGGCGGAACTGAAGCTTTCTTT	CASSLGGGTEAFF
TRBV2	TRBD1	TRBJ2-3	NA	TGTGCCAGCAGTCCAGGGGGCGCAGGCACAGATACGCAGTATTTT	CASSPGGAGTDTQYF
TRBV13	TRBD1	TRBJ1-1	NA	TGTGCCAGCAGCTTAGGCTTACAGGGGGGCGCTGAAGCTTTCTTT	CASSLGLQGGAEAFF
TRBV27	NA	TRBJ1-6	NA	TGTGCCAGCAGTTTATTGGACAGCAGGCCCCTCCACTTT	CASSLLDSRPLHF
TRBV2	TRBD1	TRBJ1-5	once	TGTGCCAGCAGTTTCGACAGGGACAATCAGCCCCAGCATTTT	CASSFDRDNQPQHF
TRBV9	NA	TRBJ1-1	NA	TGTGCCAGCAATCCAGCTTCGAACACTGAAGCTTTCTTT	CASNPASNTEAFF
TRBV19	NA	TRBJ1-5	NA	TGTGCCAGTAGTCGGCAGGGGAGCAGCAATCAGCCCCAGCATTTT	CASSRQGSSNQPQHF
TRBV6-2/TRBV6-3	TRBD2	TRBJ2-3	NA	TGTGCCAGCAGTTATCTCGGGGGGGATTCAGATACGCAGTATTTT	CASSYLGGDSDTQYF
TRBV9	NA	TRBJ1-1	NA	TGTGCCAGCAGCGTAGATGCAGGGAACACTGAAGCTTTCTTT	CASSVDAGNTEAFF
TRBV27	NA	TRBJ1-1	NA	TGTGCCAGCAGTTTATCGAGCGGTGACACTGAAGCTTTCTTT	CASSLSSGDTEAFF
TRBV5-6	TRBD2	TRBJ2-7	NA	TGTGCCAGCAGCGCGACTAGCCCCGAGCAGTACTTC	CASSATSPEQYF
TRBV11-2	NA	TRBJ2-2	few	TGTGCCAGCAGCTTCCGCCGGGACACTCCGAACACCGGGGAGCTGTTTTTT	CASSFRRDTPNTGELFF
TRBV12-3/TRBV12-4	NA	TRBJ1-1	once	TGTGCCAGCAGTTTAGCAGAGACCCTTGAAGCTTTCTTT	CASSLAETLEAFF
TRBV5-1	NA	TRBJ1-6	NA	TGCGCCAGCACCTTGACAGGCGGCTATTCACCCCTCCACTTT	CASTLTGGYSPLHF
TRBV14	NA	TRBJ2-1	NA	TGTGCCAGCAGCCAAGACGGGGGGCAATTTTACAATGAGCAGTTCTTC	CASSQDGGQFYNEQFF
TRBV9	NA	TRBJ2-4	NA	TGTGCCAGCAGCGTAGGGGGAGCCAAAAACATTCAGTACTTC	CASSVGGAKNIQYF
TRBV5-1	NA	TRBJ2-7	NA	TGCGCCAGCAAGCTGACAGATTCCTACGAGCAGTACTTC	CASKLTDSYEQYF
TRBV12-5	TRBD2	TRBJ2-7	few	TGTGCTAGTGGTCAGCGGGGTACATTTCACGAGCAGTACTTC	CASGQRGTFHEQYF
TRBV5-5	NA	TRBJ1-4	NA	TGTGCCAGCAGCTTTACCGGGGAGGGGGGTGATGAAAAACTGTTTTTT	CASSFTGEGGDEKLFF
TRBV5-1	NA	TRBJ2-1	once	TGCGCCAGCAGCTTTAATCAGGGGGGACAATACAATGAGCAGTTCTTC	CASSFNQGGQYNEQFF
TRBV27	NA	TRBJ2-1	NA	TGTGCCAGCAGTTCAGGGGGAGGCAATGAGCAGTTCTTC	CASSSGGGNEQFF
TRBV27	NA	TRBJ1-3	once	TGTGCCAGTGGGACAAGAGGAAGCACCATATATTTT	CASGTRGSTIYF
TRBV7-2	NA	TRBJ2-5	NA	TGTGCCAGCAGCTTAGAGTTCGGGAGAGAGACCCAGTACTTC	CASSLEFGRETQYF
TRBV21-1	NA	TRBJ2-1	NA	TGTGCCAGCAGCAAACCCGGGACTAGTCTGGGGCGTGAGCAGTTCTTC	CASSKPGTSLGREQFF
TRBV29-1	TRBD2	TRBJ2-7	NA	TGCAGCGTTGTCAGCGGGAGAAAGCACGAGCAGTACTTC	CSVVSGRKHEQYF
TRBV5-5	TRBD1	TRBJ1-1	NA	TGTGCCAGCAGCTTGGAAACCACAGGGGGCACTGAAGCTTTCTTT	CASSLETTGGTEAFF